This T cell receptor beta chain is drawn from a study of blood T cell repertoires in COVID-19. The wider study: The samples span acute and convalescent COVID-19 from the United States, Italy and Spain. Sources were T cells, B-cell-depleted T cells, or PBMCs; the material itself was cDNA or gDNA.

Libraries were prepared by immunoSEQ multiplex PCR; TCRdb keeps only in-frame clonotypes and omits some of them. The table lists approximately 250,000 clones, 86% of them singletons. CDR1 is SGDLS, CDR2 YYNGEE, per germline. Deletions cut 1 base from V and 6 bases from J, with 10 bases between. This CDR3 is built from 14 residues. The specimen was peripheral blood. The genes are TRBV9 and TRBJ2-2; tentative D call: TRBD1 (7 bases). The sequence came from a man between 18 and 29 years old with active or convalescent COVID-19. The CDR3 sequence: CASSVQGEAGELFF. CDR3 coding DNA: TGTGCCAGCAGCGTACAGGGGGAGGCCGGGGAGCTGTTTTTT. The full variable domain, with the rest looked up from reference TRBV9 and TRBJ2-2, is DSGVTQTPKHLITATGQRVTLRCSPRSGDLSVYWYQQSLDQGLQFLIQYYNGEERAKGNILERFSAQQFPDLHSELNLSSLELGDSALYFCASSVQGEAGELFFGEGSRLTVL.